This T cell receptor beta chain was sequenced in a study of blood T cell repertoires in COVID-19. Study as a whole: The origin of the acute and convalescent COVID-19 samples was the United States, Italy and Spain.

The method was immunoSEQ multiplex PCR; TCRdb's version includes in-frame clones alone and lacks a portion of them. Of under 400,000 clones listed, around 89% were seen once; the top ten hold around 7%. Sequencing input: peripheral blood. This sequence originates from a man aged 18 to 30 with active or convalescent COVID-19.

As DNA, the CDR3 is TGTGCCAGCAGCGACCGCAGGGGGCAAGACACCATATATTTT. Protein product: CASSDRRGQDTIYF. The rearrangement links TRBV2 to TRBJ1-3, with TRBD1 identical over 8 bases. The CDR3 has 14 residues. Germline V CDR1 and CDR2: SNHLY, FYNNEI. V lost 6 bases to trimming and J lost 8 bases; unmatched junction nucleotides: 9.